The 30 T cell receptor beta chains listed next were all sequenced from one sample in a study of CD8 T cells in Susac syndrome. The authors reverse transcribed roughly 0.5 to 1 ug RNA with random hexamers. TCRdb passed the immunoSEQ multiplex PCR reads through MiXCR, listing each CDR3 protein once. The profile shows about 190,000 distinct CDR3 sequences, approximately 93% of them singletons. The sequenced material came from CD4+ T cells from PBMCs. The source of these receptors is a human donor in good health.

The genes are TRBV20-1 and TRBJ2-7; D is unresolved. The germline V and J ends were trimmed by 4 bases and 2 bases, with 9 bases remaining between them. This CDR3 is 12 amino acids long. CDR1 DFQATT and CDR2 SNEGSKA come from the germline V gene (reference sequence). In DNA, the CDR3 is TGCAGTGCTAAGCACCCTCCCTACGAGCAGTACTTC. Translating it yields CSAKHPPYEQYF.

This chain connects TRBV10-3 to TRBJ2-7, with D hard to call. Deletions cut 0 bases from V and 6 bases from J, with 9 bases between. The length of the CDR3 is 13 residues. CDR1 and CDR2 from the germline V gene are ENHRY and SYGVKD. CDR3 region: CAISESGWREQYV. The CDR3 region has the DNA TGTGCCATCAGTGAGTCTGGGTGGCGCGAGCAGTACGTC.

This clonotype has only one observation. The chain employs TRBV20-1 and TRBJ2-5, with no clear D. The CDR3 contains 12 residues. The V end was cut by 4 bases, the J end by 5 bases, with 11 bases between. Germline CDR1 reads DFQATT; CDR2 reads SNEGSKA (reference sequence). In DNA, the CDR3 is TGCAGTGCTAAGAGGCTAGTTGAGACCCAGTACTTC. Its protein product is CSAKRLVETQYF.

The chain couples TRBV14 to TRBJ2-3; 8 nucleotides agree with TRBD2. Germline CDR1 SGHDN, CDR2 FVKESK. The CDR3 has 15 amino acids. The V gene end was trimmed by 1 base and the J gene end by 3 bases; junction bases not matched to a gene: 3. The CDR3 coding sequence is TGTGCCAGCAGCCAAGGACTAGCGAGGACAGATACGCAGTATTTT. Translated, it gives CASSQGLARTDTQYF.

The V and J genes are TRBV6-4 and TRBJ2-7; D might be TRBD1 (5 bases). CDR1 and CDR2 (germline): MRHNA, SNTAGT. This CDR3 contains 13 residues. V was clipped by 10 bases and J by 2 bases, with 15 bases between them. The CDR3 region is CATDSKLTYEQYV. CDR3 coding DNA: TGTGCCACCGACAGTAAGTTAACCTACGAGCAGTACGTC.

This chain joins TRBV5-1 and TRBJ2-7; D is ambiguous. The V end was cut by 0 bases, the J end by 0 bases, with 7 bases between. The CDR3 runs 14 residues. CDR1 and CDR2 from the germline V gene are SGHRS and YFSETQ. The CDR3 DNA follows: TGCGCCAGCAGCTTGGTCACAGCCTCCTACGAGCAGTACTTC. It translates to CASSLVTASYEQYF.

The genes are TRBV30 and TRBJ2-2, with D possibly TRBD2 on 5 matching bases. The germline gives CDR1 GTSNPN, CDR2 SVGIG (reference sequence). V was shortened by 3 bases and J by 3 bases, with 11 bases between the two germline ends. The CDR3 contains 14 residues. The CDR3 protein is CAWSRTVYTGELFF. The CDR3 bases are TGTGCCTGGAGCCGGACTGTTTACACCGGGGAGCTGTTTTTT.

The V gene is TRBV19, the J gene TRBJ2-1, with D perhaps matching TRBD2 (5 bases). From germline, CDR1 is LNHDA and CDR2 SQIVND (reference sequence). V was cut by 5 bases and J by 1 base, with 12 bases left in between. The CDR3 length is 15 residues. CDR3 sequence (DNA): TGTGCCAGTAGTCCCAGGACTGGATCCTACAATGAGCAGTTCTTC. Amino acids: CASSPRTGSYNEQFF.

The J gene is TRBJ2-5, the V gene TRBV6-6; 7 positions match TRBD2. The CDR3 length is 14 residues. The junction had 2 bases not matched to a gene; V was cut back by 0 bases and J by 4 bases. Germline V gene sequence: CDR1 MNHNY, CDR2 SVGAGI (reference sequence). CDR3 in amino acids: CASSYSGLGETQYF. The CDR3 nucleotides are TGTGCCAGCAGTTACTCTGGACTAGGAGAGACCCAGTACTTC.

V usage is TRBV2 and J usage is TRBJ2-1, with a tentative D call TRBD1 (6 bases). Trimming stripped 5 bases from V and 4 bases from J, with 12 bases between. The CDR3 contains 14 residues. CDR1 SNHLY and CDR2 FYNNEI come from the germline V gene. CDR3 DNA sequence: TGTGCCAGCAGTTACAGGGTACGGTACAATGAGCAGTTCTTC. This translates into CASSYRVRYNEQFF.

CDR3 residues: CASSPIRRGNEQFF. The CDR3 DNA follows: TGCGCCAGCAGCCCCATCAGGAGGGGAAATGAGCAGTTCTTC. V and J are TRBV5-1 and TRBJ2-1, with D possibly matching TRBD2 (6 bases). Germline CDR1 SGHRS, CDR2 YFSETQ. V was pared by 4 bases and J by 7 bases, with 15 bases between. The CDR3 has 14 residues.

This clonotype was counted a single time. This chain links TRBV27 with TRBJ2-2; D is uncertain. The CDR3 length is 11 residues. Trimming stripped 8 bases from V and 6 bases from J, with 7 bases between. The germline gives CDR1 MNHEY, CDR2 SMNVEV (reference sequence). CDR3 sequence: CASYKSGELFF. In DNA, the CDR3 is TGTGCCAGCTACAAATCCGGGGAGCTGTTTTTT.

The gene calls are TRBV6-5 and TRBJ1-1; 7 bases map to TRBD1. V dropped 0 bases and J dropped 0; count of bases not matched to a gene: 7. The CDR3 has 17 amino acids. Germline lookup yields CDR1 MNHEY and CDR2 SVGAGI. Here the CDR3 reads CASSYSRVRGMNTEAFF. CDR3 coding DNA: TGTGCCAGCAGTTACTCGAGGGTCAGGGGGATGAACACTGAAGCTTTCTTT.

The chain employs TRBV3-1 and TRBJ1-3; D remains ambiguous. CDR1 and CDR2 from the germline V gene are LGHDT and YNNKEL (reference sequence). V was trimmed by 1 base and J by 2 bases, leaving 9 bases between them. The length of the CDR3 is 15 residues. CDR3 protein: CASSQGVNTGNTIYF. In DNA form, the CDR3 reads TGTGCCAGCAGCCAAGGGGTCAACACTGGAAACACCATATATTTT. Full variable domain (outside the CDR3, taken from reference TRBV3-1 and TRBJ1-3): DTAVSQTPKYLVTQMGNDKSIKCEQNLGHDTMYWYKQDSKKFLKIMFSYNNKELIINETVPNRFSPKSPDKAHLNLHINSLELGDSAVYFCASSQGVNTGNTIYFGEGSWLTVV.

The rearrangement uses TRBV5-4 and TRBJ2-2; possibly TRBD1 or TRBD2 for D (5 bases each). Germline CDR1 reads SGHNT; CDR2 reads YYREEE (reference sequence). The CDR3 runs to 18 residues. The V gene lost 3 bases and the J gene lost 0 bases, with 18 bases spanning the gap. The CDR3 region has the DNA TGTGCCAGCAGCTACGAGGGGATGACCTTCACGAACACCGGGGAGCTGTTTTTT. It yields the protein CASSYEGMTFTNTGELFF.

The chain couples TRBV20-1 to TRBJ2-5; D is unresolved. Between the trimmed V and J ends, which lost 3 bases and 9 bases, there was a span of 14 bases. Germline V gene data show CDR1 as DFQATT and CDR2 as SNEGSKA (reference sequence). This CDR3 comprises 12 residues. The CDR3 spells CSASSRAKAQYF. CDR3 nucleotide sequence: TGCAGTGCTAGTAGTCGTGCTAAGGCCCAGTACTTC.

This sequence joins TRBV29-1 and TRBJ2-7, with 8 bases that match TRBD2. J lost 2 bases, V lost 6 bases, and 9 bases had no gene match. Germline V lookup: CDR1 SQVTM, CDR2 ANQGSEA. The CDR3 is 14 amino acids. This chain's CDR3 is CSVQQGLGTYEQYF. The CDR3 DNA follows: TGCAGCGTCCAGCAGGGACTAGGAACCTACGAGCAGTACTTC.

This rearrangement joins TRBV15 to TRBJ2-7, with D unclear. V dropped 3 bases and J dropped 6 bases, with 12 bases sitting between them. CDR1 is LNHNV and CDR2 is YYDKDF in the germline V gene (reference sequence). CDR3 length: 13 amino acids. The CDR3 nucleotides are TGTGCCACCAGCAGGGACCGGACGGCCGAGCAGTACTTC. This translates into CATSRDRTAEQYF.

About this clonotype: A read error may account for a junction end that differs from germline. This sequence joins TRBV4-1 and TRBJ1-1; unclear D gene. The CDR3 has 14 amino acids. Germline loops: CDR1 MGHRA, CDR2 YSYEKL. The CDR3 protein is CASSQGRRNTGAFF. The CDR3 nucleotides read TGCGCCAGCAGCCAAGGACGGCGTAACACTGGAGCTTTCTTT.

The chain carries TRBV7-2 and TRBJ2-5; D remains unclear. The germline CDR1 and CDR2 sequences are SGHTA and FQGNSA. This CDR3 is 12 amino acids long. Trimming took 2 bases from V and 5 from J, leaving 6 bases between them. Here the CDR3 reads CASSLSLETQYF. The CDR3 nucleotides are TGTGCCAGCAGCTTAAGCTTGGAGACCCAGTACTTC.

The J gene is TRBJ1-6, the V gene TRBV20-1, with no clear D. The CDR3 consists of 16 residues. Germline lookup yields CDR1 DFQATT and CDR2 SNEGSKA (reference sequence). Trimming took 6 bases from V and 0 from J, leaving 15 bases between them. The CDR3 region has the DNA TGCAGTGCGGAGGGAATTAGGAGCTCCTATAATTCACCCCTCCACTTT. This codes for CSAEGIRSSYNSPLHF.

The CDR3 coding sequence is TGTGCCAGCAGTGTCTGGGGAGGCGCTGAAGCTTTCTTT. Protein sequence: CASSVWGGAEAFF. V is TRBV12-3 or TRBV12-4 and J is TRBJ1-1; no clear D. V was pared by 5 bases and J by 6 bases, with 13 bases between. The CDR3 has 13 amino acids.

This clonotype appeared once. The gene calls are TRBV7-9 and TRBJ2-5; 10 bases are a match to TRBD2. The CDR3 consists of 15 residues. The J segment lost 5 bases and the V segment lost 5 bases, leaving 8 bases of the junction unmatched. Germline V gene data show CDR1 as SEHNR and CDR2 as FQNEAQ (reference sequence). The CDR3 is CASSDGLADGETQYF. DNA of the CDR3: TGTGCCAGCAGCGACGGACTAGCGGACGGGGAGACCCAGTACTTC.

V is TRBV28 and J is TRBJ1-6; D is undetermined. Germline CDR1 is MDHEN and CDR2 is SYDVKM. The CDR3 sequence is 12 residues long. V lost 7 bases, J lost 8 bases, and 9 bases lay in between. This CDR3 reads CASNRSYSPLHF. The CDR3 nucleotides are TGTGCCAGCAATAGGAGTTATTCACCCCTCCACTTT.

The chain links TRBV5-4 to TRBJ2-5; no firm D call. The CDR3 is 13 residues long. Germline assignment: CDR1 SGHNT and CDR2 YYREEE (reference sequence). Trimming stripped 4 bases from V and 5 bases from J, with 12 bases between. The CDR3 spells CASSPLPTETQYF. In nucleotides, the CDR3 is TGTGCCAGCAGCCCTCTACCAACGGAGACCCAGTACTTC.

This clonotype was observed a single time. V is TRBV12-5 and J is TRBJ1-5; D ambiguous. V gave up 7 bases and J gave up 0 bases, with 7 bases separating them. Germline-derived CDR1 and CDR2 are LGHNT and FRNRAP. This CDR3 spans 13 amino acids. CDR3 region: CASALHSNQPQHF. The CDR3 bases are TGTGCTAGTGCCCTTCATAGCAATCAGCCCCAGCATTTT.

This rearrangement joins TRBV9 to TRBJ1-1; a weak D match, TRBD1 (5 bases). The CDR3 spans 15 residues. Trimming took off 4 bases at V and 1 base at J, with 14 bases between the two ends. Germline V lookup: CDR1 SGDLS, CDR2 YYNGEE. CDR3 loop: CASSLNPGGNTEAFF. CDR3 bases: TGTGCCAGCAGCCTCAATCCCGGGGGGAACACTGAAGCTTTCTTT.

In this sample, this clonotype turned up once. The chain employs TRBV6-5 and TRBJ1-5; D is uncertain. The CDR3 runs to 12 residues. Germline V gene data show CDR1 as MNHEY and CDR2 as SVGAGI. Trimming removed 2 bases from V and 9 bases from J, with 8 bases in between. CDR3 sequence: CASSYLDGPQHF. In DNA, the CDR3 is TGTGCCAGCAGTTACCTTGATGGGCCCCAGCATTTT.

The rearrangement uses TRBV30 and TRBJ2-5, with D perhaps matching TRBD1 (6 bases). The CDR3 length is 14 residues. The ends were cut back, 4 bases at V and 0 bases at J, with 12 bases in the middle. Per the germline V gene, CDR1 is GTSNPN and CDR2 is SVGIG (reference sequence). The CDR3 reads CAWKAGVHQETQYF. Written as DNA, the CDR3 is TGTGCCTGGAAGGCAGGGGTCCACCAAGAGACCCAGTACTTC.

The V and J genes are TRBV7-3 and TRBJ2-7; tentatively, D is TRBD2 (5 bases). The CDR3 covers 13 residues. Germline V gives CDR1 SGHTA, CDR2 FQGTGA. Trimming removed 5 bases from V and 3 bases from J, with 11 bases in between. CDR3 region: CASSRGQFYEQYF. In DNA, the CDR3 is TGTGCCAGCAGCCGCGGGCAGTTCTACGAGCAGTACTTC.